This record covers a single TCR beta chain. The data stem from a study of blood T cell repertoires in COVID-19. Using immunoSEQ multiplex PCR, the repertoire was profiled, and TCRdb retains in-frame clones only, with some absent. The table lists 210,000 or so clones, 65% to 85% of them singletons. V dropped 5 bases and J dropped 4 bases, with 17 bases sitting between them. Germline lookup yields CDR1 LNHDA and CDR2 SQIVND (reference sequence). The CDR3 runs 16 residues. This clonotype was obtained from a man aged 45-60 years with active or convalescent COVID-19. V usage is TRBV19 and J usage is TRBJ1-4, with D tentatively TRBD1 (5 bases). The sequenced material came from peripheral blood. The CDR3 spells CASSSPSRDYNEKLFF. The CDR3 DNA reads as TGTGCCAGTAGTTCGCCATCCCGGGACTATAATGAAAAACTGTTTTTT.